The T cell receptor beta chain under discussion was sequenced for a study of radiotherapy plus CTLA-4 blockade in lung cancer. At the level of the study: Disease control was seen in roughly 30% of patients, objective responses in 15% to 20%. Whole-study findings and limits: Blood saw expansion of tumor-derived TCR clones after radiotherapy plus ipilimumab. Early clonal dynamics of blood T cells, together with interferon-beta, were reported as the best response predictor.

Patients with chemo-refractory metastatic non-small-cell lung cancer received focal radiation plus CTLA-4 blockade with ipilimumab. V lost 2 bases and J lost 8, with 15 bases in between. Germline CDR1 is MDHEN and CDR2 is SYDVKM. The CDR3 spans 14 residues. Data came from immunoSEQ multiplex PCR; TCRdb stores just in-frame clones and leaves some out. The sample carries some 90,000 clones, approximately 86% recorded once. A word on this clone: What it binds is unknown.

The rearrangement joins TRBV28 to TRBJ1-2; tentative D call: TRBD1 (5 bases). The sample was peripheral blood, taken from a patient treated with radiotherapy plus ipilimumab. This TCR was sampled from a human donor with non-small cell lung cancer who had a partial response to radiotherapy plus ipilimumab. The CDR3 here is CASSLGGVVEGYTF. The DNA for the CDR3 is TGTGCCAGCAGTTTAGGGGGGGTTGTAGAGGGCTACACCTTC.